Detailed here is one T cell receptor (beta chain). No antigen is known for it. The record has no base qualities; no much larger clone is one base away. TCRbeta CDR3 regions were amplified from genomic DNA using the immunoSEQ Assay, a bias-controlled multiplex PCR. On the study's bioinformatics: The number of nucleated cells in each sample was estimated by amplification of reference gene primers within the assay. Sequence reads were collapsed and filtered to measure the absolute abundance of every unique TCRbeta CDR3 rearrangement. For each sample, productive Simpson clonality was calculated by taking the square root of Simpson's diversity index across productive rearrangements. TCRdb took over this immuneACCESS table, retaining in-frame rearrangements with V and J assigned. Such tables are incomplete; in checked studies, under half of the missing clones stem from an unresolved V gene, and the remainder is unexplained. The V and J calls and clone size come from that table; D and trimming were worked out from the DNA. The sample yields approximately 130,000 clones; over 70% were counted once. The top ten clones comprise about 2.5% of the sample.

The sample originates from a study of blood T cell repertoires in COVID-19 (dated by TCRdb to about 2020). Background for the entire study: Samples from collaborators originated in the United States, Italy and Spain and spanned both the acute and convalescent phases of COVID-19. The repertoires were released in a freely available public database intended as a resource for research on the immune response to SARS-CoV-2. Sample metadata almost always included a de-identified subject ID, COVID-19 status, age in years and sex. Deeply sampled blood TCRbeta repertoires from subjects exposed to, actively infected with, or recovered from COVID-19 were included in the dataset. The samples were drawn from two sources: the first 160 participants of the ongoing ImmuneRACE study, and some 1,300 subjects contributed by 6 global collaborators. The material from the prospective study consisted of cDNA or gDNA derived from T cells, B-cell-depleted T cells, or PBMCs. Where available, HLA class I and class II types were obtained from metadata supplied by the sample provider rather than from assay-based typing.

The CDR3 holds 13 amino acids from the cysteine to the phenylalanine. Only CDR3 DNA remains: 39 bases, in frame from the first base. CDR1 and CDR2, per the germline V gene, are MGHRA and YSYEKL. At the junction V is shortened by 1 base and J by 6 bases, with 9 bases in between. What the work shows at the level of the full study, not this receptor alone: The quantity of clinical and demographic metadata differed by source and by participant and was supplied without curation.

Whole blood was collected in K2EDTA tubes by collaborating institutions according to the institutions' own protocols. For TCRbeta analysis, collaborators shipped samples in one of three forms: frozen whole blood, isolated PBMCs, or DNA extracted from either of those sample types. The sample was peripheral blood. The rearrangement combines TRBV4-1 with TRBJ1-1; there is no confident call for the D gene. The source is a man in his fifties or sixties with active COVID-19. The CDR3 loop reads CASSQVPLAEAFF. The nucleotide sequence reads TGCGCCAGCAGCCAAGTCCCTCTCGCTGAAGCTTTCTTT.